Shown below are 17 T cell receptor beta chains from a single sample sequenced in a study of OX40 agonist ivuxolimab in advanced cancers. Sequencing was performed with immunoSEQ multiplex PCR; in TCRdb, only in-frame clones are kept and a portion is missing. The data show 45,000 to 60,000 clones, about nine tenths seen once. Sequenced material: CD4+ or CD8+ T cells sorted from blood, taken in a trial of the OX40 agonist ivuxolimab. The receptors derive from an adult with an advanced solid tumor such as melanoma, head and neck, liver or kidney cancer.

The J gene is TRBJ2-1, the V gene TRBV6-7; D may be TRBD2 (5 bases). TRBV6-7 belongs to the ORF category, with a function that is uncertain. Trimming shortened V by 2 bases and J by 1 base, and 12 bases separated the two germline ends. CDR3 length: 16 residues. The CDR3 here is CASSYPAGDSYNEQFF. The CDR3 nucleotides read TGTGCCAGCAGTTACCCCGCGGGCGATTCCTACAATGAGCAGTTCTTC.

The V and J genes are TRBV13 and TRBJ2-1; 9 bases agree with TRBD2. The CDR3 is 16 residues long. The trim removed 4 bases at V and 0 bases at J, leaving 4 bases unmatched. Germline loops: CDR1 PRHDT, CDR2 FYEKMQ (reference sequence). The CDR3 region has the DNA TGTGCCAGCAGCTCAGGACTAGCGAGCTCCTACAATGAGCAGTTCTTC. Its translation: CASSSGLASSYNEQFF.

The rearrangement joins TRBV14 to TRBJ2-3, with a possible D match to TRBD1 (5 bases). The CDR3 sequence is 14 residues long. The V gene lost 4 bases and the J gene lost 5 bases, with 13 bases spanning the gap. Germline V gives CDR1 SGHDN, CDR2 FVKESK. The CDR3 sequence: CASSPDTLGDTQYF. CDR3 coding DNA: TGTGCCAGCAGCCCGGACACCCTTGGAGATACGCAGTATTTT.

The V call is TRBV4-1, the J call TRBJ1-2; D unresolved. There are 11 residues in the CDR3. V lost 0 bases and J 7 bases, leaving 3 bases between the germline ends. The germline V gene has CDR1 MGHRA and CDR2 YSYEKL. This CDR3 reads CASSQESGYTF. CDR3 in DNA: TGCGCCAGCAGCCAAGAGAGTGGCTACACCTTC.

The CDR3 protein is CASRLDSLNTDTQYF. The CDR3 nucleotides are TGTGCCAGTAGACTTGACTCCCTAAACACAGATACGCAGTATTTT. This sequence joins TRBV19 and TRBJ2-3; D not certain. Germline CDR1 is LNHDA and CDR2 is SQIVND (reference sequence). Trimming took off 6 bases at V and 2 bases at J, with 15 bases between the two ends. This CDR3 has 15 residues.

The chain employs TRBV19 and TRBJ2-5; D not certain. The CDR3 spans 13 residues. CDR1 and CDR2 (germline): LNHDA, SQIVND (reference sequence). V was cut by 3 bases and J by 0 bases, with 5 bases left in between. The CDR3 nucleotides read TGTGCCAGTAGTATCCCCTACCAAGAGACCCAGTACTTC. Translation gives CASSIPYQETQYF.

There are a few counts of this clone. This chain joins TRBV4-3 and TRBJ2-3; a possible D gene is TRBD1 (6 bases). V was trimmed by 1 base and J by 5 bases, leaving 10 bases between them. This CDR3 has 14 residues. Germline lookup yields CDR1 LGHNA and CDR2 YSLEER. DNA for the CDR3: TGCGCCAGCAGCCAAGTCCCACAGGGAGATACGCAGTATTTT. Translating gives CASSQVPQGDTQYF.

This clone showed up just once. V gene TRBV19 combines with J gene TRBJ1-1; TRBD1 aligns across 7 bases. CDR1 is LNHDA and CDR2 is SQIVND in the germline V gene (reference sequence). V lost 1 base to trimming and J lost 5 bases; unmatched junction nucleotides: 7. This CDR3 has 15 residues. The CDR3 DNA follows: TGTGCCAGTAGTATAGTCGCAGGGGGAGGAACTGAAGCTTTCTTT. Translating gives CASSIVAGGGTEAFF.

The count of this clone is one. J is TRBJ2-2 and V is TRBV28, with 10 bases aligning to TRBD2. The CDR3 length is 16 residues. The germline gives CDR1 MDHEN, CDR2 SYDVKM. Trimming took 5 bases from V and 3 from J; bases not matched to a gene: 6. CDR3 residues: CASSKISGRHTGELFF. CDR3 nucleotide sequence: TGTGCCAGCAGTAAAATTAGCGGGAGGCACACCGGGGAGCTGTTTTTT.

This clone was seen a single time. This chain uses TRBV7-3 with TRBJ2-1; tentative D call: TRBD1 (5 bases). V lost 2 bases and J lost 3, with 17 bases in between. Germline V CDR1 and CDR2: SGHTA, FQGTGA. This CDR3 is built from 17 residues. CDR3 coding DNA: TGTGCCAGCAGCTTAGCCCCCACAGGAGCCTACTACAATGAGCAGTTCTTC. Translation gives CASSLAPTGAYYNEQFF.

V gene TRBV19 combines with J gene TRBJ2-2, with TRBD1 identical over 10 bases. The length of the CDR3 is 16 residues. Germline V lookup: CDR1 LNHDA, CDR2 SQIVND (reference sequence). Unmatched junction bases numbered 9, after V lost 5 bases and J lost 6 bases. The CDR3 DNA reads TGTGCCAGTAGTTTCCCGGGACAGGGGATTTCCGGGGAGCTGTTTTTT. Translating it yields CASSFPGQGISGELFF.

The J gene is TRBJ2-3, the V gene TRBV13, with D possibly matching TRBD1 (6 bases). CDR3 length equals 13 residues. Deletions cut 4 bases from V and 2 bases from J, with 7 bases between. Per the germline V gene, CDR1 is PRHDT and CDR2 is FYEKMQ (reference sequence). The CDR3 protein is CASSSGHTDTQYF. CDR3 sequence (DNA): TGTGCCAGCAGCTCGGGACACACAGATACGCAGTATTTT.

The chain carries TRBV19 and TRBJ1-2, with a possible D match to TRBD1 (6 bases). CDR1 and CDR2 (germline): LNHDA, SQIVND (reference sequence). The V gene lost 4 bases and the J gene lost 0 bases, with 9 bases spanning the gap. The CDR3 runs to 14 residues. The CDR3 region is CASSTQGSNYGYTF. As DNA, the CDR3 is TGTGCCAGTAGTACACAGGGTTCTAACTATGGCTACACCTTC.

The J gene is TRBJ1-3, the V gene TRBV4-1; perhaps TRBD1 as D (6 bases). The CDR3 consists of 17 residues. In germline, CDR1 is MGHRA, CDR2 YSYEKL. The ends were cut back, 5 bases at V and 0 bases at J, with 17 bases in the middle. The DNA for the CDR3 is TGCGCCAGCAGCTTCCGACAGGACTTACGCTCTGGAAACACCATATATTTT. This codes for CASSFRQDLRSGNTIYF.

This clone has just a few counts. This rearrangement joins TRBV27 to TRBJ2-1, with TRBD2 matching 7 bases. Germline CDR1 MNHEY, CDR2 SMNVEV (reference sequence). Trimming removed 2 bases from V and 7 bases from J; junction bases left unmatched: 8. The CDR3 length is 15 residues. As DNA, the CDR3 is TGTGCCAGCAGTTTAACCCCCGGACTAGTTAATGAGCAGTTCTTC. It translates to CASSLTPGLVNEQFF.

In this sample, this clone turned up once. The chain employs TRBV27 and TRBJ2-3; perhaps D is TRBD1 or TRBD2 (6 bases each). The CDR3 consists of 16 residues. The ends were cut back, 0 bases at V and 2 bases at J, with 12 bases in the middle. In germline, CDR1 is MNHEY, CDR2 SMNVEV (reference sequence). CDR3 DNA: TGTGCCAGCAGTTTATCACCCGGGGGCGTCACAGATACGCAGTATTTT. Amino acid sequence: CASSLSPGGVTDTQYF.

The genes are TRBV7-6 and TRBJ2-2; D is possibly TRBD1 or TRBD2 (5 bases each). The germline V and J ends were trimmed by 6 bases and 1 base, with 21 bases remaining between them. This CDR3 contains 18 residues. Per germline, CDR1 SGHVS and CDR2 FNYEAQ. CDR3 residues: CASRLPQRDPRNTGELFF. The DNA for the CDR3 is TGTGCCAGCAGACTCCCCCAACGGGACCCAAGGAACACCGGGGAGCTGTTTTTT.